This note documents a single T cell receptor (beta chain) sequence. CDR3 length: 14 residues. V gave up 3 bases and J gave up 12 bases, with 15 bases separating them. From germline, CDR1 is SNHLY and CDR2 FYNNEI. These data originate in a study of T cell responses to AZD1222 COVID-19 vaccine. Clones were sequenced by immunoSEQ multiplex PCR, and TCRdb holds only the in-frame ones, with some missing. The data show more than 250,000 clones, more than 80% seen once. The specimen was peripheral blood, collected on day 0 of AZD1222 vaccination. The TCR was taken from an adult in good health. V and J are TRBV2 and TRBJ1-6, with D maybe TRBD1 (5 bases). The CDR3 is CASSDGGVVGPLHF. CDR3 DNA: TGTGCCAGCAGTGATGGGGGGGTTGTCGGACCCCTCCACTTT.